The 22 T cell receptor beta chains in this list originate from one sample, sequenced in a study of T cell responses to AZD1222 COVID-19 vaccine. Sequenced by immunoSEQ multiplex PCR; TCRdb stores in-frame clones only, minus some. This sample has around 99,000 clones, with around 90% found just once. Sequencing was performed on peripheral blood, taken on day 0 of AZD1222 vaccination. The receptors come from an adult in good health.

The chain has TRBV27 and TRBJ1-4; tentative D call: TRBD1 (6 bases). Trimming shortened V by 6 bases and J by 4 bases, and 12 bases separated the two germline ends. CDR1 and CDR2 (germline): MNHEY, SMNVEV (reference sequence). This CDR3 contains 14 residues. The CDR3 sequence: CASRRAGVNEKLFF. Written as DNA, the CDR3 is TGTGCCAGCAGGCGCGCAGGGGTTAATGAAAAACTGTTTTTT. Together with reference TRBV27 and TRBJ1-4, the CDR3 gives the full variable domain: EAQVTQNPRYLITVTGKKLTVTCSQNMNHEYMSWYRQDPGLGLRQIYYSMNVEVTDKGDVPEGYKVSRKEKRNFPLILESPSPNQTSLYFCASRRAGVNEKLFFGSGTQLSVL.

The chain links TRBV6-2 or TRBV6-3 to TRBJ1-1, with 7 bases identical to TRBD1. V lost 5 bases, J lost 6 bases, and 6 bases stayed unmatched. The CDR3 extends over 13 amino acids. CDR1 and CDR2 from the germline V gene are MNHEY and SVGEGT. CDR3 in DNA: TGTGCCAGCAGTAAAGGGGGCTTGGCTGAAGCTTTCTTT. Translated, it gives CASSKGGLAEAFF.

V is TRBV7-8 and J is TRBJ1-2, with D possibly being TRBD1 (6 bases). Germline assignment: CDR1 SGHVS and CDR2 FQNEAQ. This CDR3 is 14 amino acids long. Trimming left V 1 base short and J 4 bases short, with 10 bases between. The CDR3 DNA sequence: TGTGCCAGCAGCTTAGGTACAGGGACCTATGGCTACACCTTC. Its translation is CASSLGTGTYGYTF.

The chain couples TRBV13 to TRBJ1-1; the D gene is possibly TRBD1 (6 bases). V lost 7 bases and J 4 bases, leaving 28 bases between the germline ends. The CDR3 runs 18 residues. CDR1 is PRHDT, CDR2 FYEKMQ, per germline (reference sequence). CDR3 bases: TGTGCCAGCATAGGCAGGACAGCCCCGCGGAGCGGTTTCACTGAAGCTTTCTTT. It translates to CASIGRTAPRSGFTEAFF.

The chain employs TRBV3-1 (or the pseudogene TRBV3-2) and TRBJ2-3; 11 bases fit TRBD2. J lost 4 bases, V lost 3 bases, and 3 bases had no gene match. Per germline, CDR1 LGHDT and CDR2 YNNKEL (reference sequence). This CDR3 is built from 15 residues. This CDR3 reads CASSQGGLAADTQYF. The CDR3 bases are TGTGCCAGCAGCCAGGGGGGACTAGCGGCAGATACGCAGTATTTT.

This chain connects TRBV4-1 to TRBJ2-3; 11 bases agree with TRBD2. The CDR3 has 17 residues. CDR1 and CDR2 from the germline V gene are MGHRA and YSYEKL. Unmatched junction bases numbered 7, after V lost 4 bases and J lost 1 base. The CDR3 region has the DNA TGCGCCAGCAGCCTACGACCGACTAGCGGGGGCACAGATACGCAGTATTTT. Translated, it gives CASSLRPTSGGTDTQYF.

About this clone itself: Other DNA sequences in the sample encode the same CDR3. The V and J genes are TRBV30 and TRBJ1-1; D may be TRBD1 (5 bases). V lost 3 bases to trimming and J lost 1 base, with 9 bases between them. Germline-derived CDR1 and CDR2 are GTSNPN and SVGIG (reference sequence). The CDR3 length is 13 residues. In DNA form, the CDR3 reads TGTGCCTGGAGCGCGACAGCGAACACTGAAGCTTTCTTT. This translates into CAWSATANTEAFF.

V and J are TRBV4-2 and TRBJ2-3; tentatively, D is TRBD2 (6 bases). Germline CDR1 is LGHNA and CDR2 is YNFKEQ. Trimming pared 2 bases from V and 4 bases from J, leaving 19 bases between. This CDR3 comprises 17 residues. CDR3 sequence: CASSQLQTGGSADTQYF. Here the CDR3 DNA reads TGTGCCAGCAGCCAACTCCAAACTGGGGGGAGCGCAGATACGCAGTATTTT.

This sequence joins TRBV6-5 and TRBJ1-3; D perhaps matches TRBD1 (6 bases). Germline lookup yields CDR1 MNHEY and CDR2 SVGAGI. V lost 0 bases to trimming and J lost 0 bases, with 9 bases between them. There are 16 residues in the CDR3. In DNA, the CDR3 is TGTGCCAGCAGTTACTCAACAGGGCCCTCTGGAAACACCATATATTTT. It codes for CASSYSTGPSGNTIYF.

This rearrangement joins TRBV3-1 (or the pseudogene TRBV3-2) to TRBJ2-2, with 7 bases matching TRBD1. Trimming removed 0 bases from V and 3 bases from J; junction bases left unmatched: 7. The CDR3 extends over 17 amino acids. Looked up from germline, CDR1 is LGHDT and CDR2 is YNNKEL (reference sequence). CDR3 protein: CASSQEFPGQYTGELFF. Written as DNA, the CDR3 is TGTGCCAGCAGCCAAGAGTTTCCGGGACAGTACACCGGGGAGCTGTTTTTT.

The sample holds one count of this clone. V is TRBV5-1 and J is TRBJ2-2; D remains unclear. Germline V gives CDR1 SGHRS, CDR2 YFSETQ. V lost 0 bases to trimming and J lost 5 bases, with 14 bases between them. This CDR3 spans 16 amino acids. CDR3 nucleotides: TGCGCCAGCAGCTTGGCTCCTACAAGATGGACCGGGGAGCTGTTTTTT. It yields the protein CASSLAPTRWTGELFF.

This chain uses TRBV11-2 with TRBJ2-5; no firm D call. V lost 1 base, J lost 3 bases, and 6 bases lay in between. The length of the CDR3 is 13 residues. Germline assignment: CDR1 SGHAT and CDR2 FQNNGV. The CDR3 loop is CASSLGVKETQYF. The CDR3 nucleotides read TGTGCCAGCAGCTTAGGGGTTAAAGAGACCCAGTACTTC.

This clone has just one count. The CDR3 DNA reads TGCGCCAGCAGCTTGACAGTGAACACTGAAGCTTTCTTT. Its protein is CASSLTVNTEAFF. The gene calls are TRBV5-1 and TRBJ1-1; no firm D call. Looked up from germline, CDR1 is SGHRS and CDR2 is YFSETQ. V lost 1 base and J lost 0, with 4 bases in between. This CDR3 has 13 residues.

V is TRBV6-1 and J is TRBJ1-5; D gene unclear. V lost 3 bases to trimming and J lost 0 bases, with 18 bases between them. The CDR3 sequence is 18 residues long. Germline V gene lookup returns CDR1 MNHNS and CDR2 SASEGT. This chain's CDR3 is CASSDPLAQRYSNQPQHF. The CDR3 DNA sequence: TGTGCCAGCAGTGACCCACTGGCGCAGAGATATAGCAATCAGCCCCAGCATTTT.

The V call is TRBV30, the J call TRBJ2-5, with D tentatively TRBD1 (5 bases). With 0 bases removed from V and 3 bases from J, the gap between germline ends came to 5 bases. CDR3 length: 12 amino acids. Germline CDR1 GTSNPN, CDR2 SVGIG (reference sequence). CDR3 in DNA: TGTGCCTGGAGTGTCAGGGAAGAGACCCAGTACTTC. Residues: CAWSVREETQYF.

The genes are TRBV4-1 and TRBJ1-1, with D possibly TRBD1 on 6 matching bases. With 2 bases removed from V and 8 bases from J, the gap between germline ends came to 12 bases. CDR1 and CDR2 from the germline V gene are MGHRA and YSYEKL. This CDR3 is 13 amino acids long. The CDR3 DNA sequence: TGCGCCAGCAGCCAAAACAGGGCTCAGGAAGCTTTCTTT. As protein: CASSQNRAQEAFF.

The chain carries TRBV11-1 and TRBJ2-5; tentatively, D is TRBD1 or TRBD2 (5 bases each). This CDR3 is 11 amino acids long. V lost 6 bases, J lost 5 bases, and 7 bases lay in between. CDR1 SGHAT and CDR2 FQDESV come from the germline V gene (reference sequence). The CDR3 nucleotides read TGTGCCAGCAGAGAGGGGGAGACCCAGTACTTC. Residues: CASREGETQYF. Full variable domain (remainder filled in from reference TRBV11-1 and TRBJ2-5): EAEVAQSPRYKITEKSQAVAFWCDPISGHATLYWYRQILGQGPELLVQFQDESVVDDSQLPKDRFSAERLKGVDSTLKIQPAELGDSAMYLCASREGETQYFGPGTRLLVL.

This rearrangement joins TRBV6-2 or TRBV6-3 to TRBJ1-1; the D is unclear. Trimming left V 0 bases short and J 1 base short, with 3 bases between. Per germline, CDR1 MNHEY and CDR2 SVGEGT. The CDR3 extends over 13 amino acids. CDR3 region: CASSYSKNTEAFF. In DNA form, the CDR3 reads TGTGCCAGCAGTTACTCCAAGAACACTGAAGCTTTCTTT.

The genes are TRBV18 and TRBJ1-4; 10 bases are a match to TRBD1. V shed 4 bases, J shed 6 bases, and the junction held 2 bases outside the gene matches. The germline V gene has CDR1 KGHSH and CDR2 LQKENI. This CDR3 spans 14 amino acids. This chain's CDR3 is CASSRGTGDEKLFF. CDR3 coding DNA: TGTGCCAGCTCACGGGGGACAGGGGATGAAAAACTGTTTTTT.

The gene calls are TRBV2 and TRBJ1-1, with unresolved D. This CDR3 has 11 residues. V lost 8 bases and J lost 4, with 8 bases in between. In germline, CDR1 is SNHLY, CDR2 FYNNEI. CDR3 sequence: CASGSGTEAFF. The CDR3 bases are TGTGCCAGCGGGTCGGGCACTGAAGCTTTCTTT.

In DNA form, the CDR3 reads TGTGCCAGCAGCTCAGACACTGAAGCTTTCTTT. Translation: CASSSDTEAFF. The chain couples TRBV7-9 to TRBJ1-1; D unclear. In germline, CDR1 is SEHNR, CDR2 FQNEAQ (reference sequence). CDR3 length equals 11 residues. The germline V and J ends were trimmed by 4 bases and 3 bases, with 3 bases remaining between them. The whole variable domain, remainder taken from reference TRBV7-9 and TRBJ1-1, is DTGVSQNPRHKITKRGQNVTFRCDPISEHNRLYWYRQTLGQGPEFLTYFQNEAQLEKSRLLSDRFSAERPKGSFSTLEIQRTEQGDSAMYLCASSSDTEAFFGQGTRLTVV.

This rearrangement joins TRBV6-1 to TRBJ1-1; no definite D call. Trimming left V 4 bases short and J 2 bases short, with 17 bases between. CDR1 and CDR2 from the germline V gene are MNHNS and SASEGT. The CDR3 covers 16 residues. The CDR3: CASSALRTSTNTEAFF. CDR3 coding DNA: TGTGCCAGCAGTGCCCTGAGGACGTCAACTAACACTGAAGCTTTCTTT.